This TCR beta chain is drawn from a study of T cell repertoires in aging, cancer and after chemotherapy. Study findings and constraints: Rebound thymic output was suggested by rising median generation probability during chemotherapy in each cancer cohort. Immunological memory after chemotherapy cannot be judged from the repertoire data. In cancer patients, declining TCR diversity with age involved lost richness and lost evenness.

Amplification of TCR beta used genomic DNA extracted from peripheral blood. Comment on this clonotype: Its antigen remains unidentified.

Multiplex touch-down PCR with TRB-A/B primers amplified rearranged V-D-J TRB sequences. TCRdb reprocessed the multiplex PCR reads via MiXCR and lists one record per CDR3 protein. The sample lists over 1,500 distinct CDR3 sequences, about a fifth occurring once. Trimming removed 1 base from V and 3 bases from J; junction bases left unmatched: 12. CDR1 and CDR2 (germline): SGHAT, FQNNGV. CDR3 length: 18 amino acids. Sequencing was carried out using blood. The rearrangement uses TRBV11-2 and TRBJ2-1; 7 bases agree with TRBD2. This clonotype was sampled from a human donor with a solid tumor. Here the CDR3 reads CASSLAYQLAEVYNEQFF. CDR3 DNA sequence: TGTGCCAGCAGCTTAGCCTACCAGCTAGCGGAAGTCTACAATGAGCAGTTCTTC.